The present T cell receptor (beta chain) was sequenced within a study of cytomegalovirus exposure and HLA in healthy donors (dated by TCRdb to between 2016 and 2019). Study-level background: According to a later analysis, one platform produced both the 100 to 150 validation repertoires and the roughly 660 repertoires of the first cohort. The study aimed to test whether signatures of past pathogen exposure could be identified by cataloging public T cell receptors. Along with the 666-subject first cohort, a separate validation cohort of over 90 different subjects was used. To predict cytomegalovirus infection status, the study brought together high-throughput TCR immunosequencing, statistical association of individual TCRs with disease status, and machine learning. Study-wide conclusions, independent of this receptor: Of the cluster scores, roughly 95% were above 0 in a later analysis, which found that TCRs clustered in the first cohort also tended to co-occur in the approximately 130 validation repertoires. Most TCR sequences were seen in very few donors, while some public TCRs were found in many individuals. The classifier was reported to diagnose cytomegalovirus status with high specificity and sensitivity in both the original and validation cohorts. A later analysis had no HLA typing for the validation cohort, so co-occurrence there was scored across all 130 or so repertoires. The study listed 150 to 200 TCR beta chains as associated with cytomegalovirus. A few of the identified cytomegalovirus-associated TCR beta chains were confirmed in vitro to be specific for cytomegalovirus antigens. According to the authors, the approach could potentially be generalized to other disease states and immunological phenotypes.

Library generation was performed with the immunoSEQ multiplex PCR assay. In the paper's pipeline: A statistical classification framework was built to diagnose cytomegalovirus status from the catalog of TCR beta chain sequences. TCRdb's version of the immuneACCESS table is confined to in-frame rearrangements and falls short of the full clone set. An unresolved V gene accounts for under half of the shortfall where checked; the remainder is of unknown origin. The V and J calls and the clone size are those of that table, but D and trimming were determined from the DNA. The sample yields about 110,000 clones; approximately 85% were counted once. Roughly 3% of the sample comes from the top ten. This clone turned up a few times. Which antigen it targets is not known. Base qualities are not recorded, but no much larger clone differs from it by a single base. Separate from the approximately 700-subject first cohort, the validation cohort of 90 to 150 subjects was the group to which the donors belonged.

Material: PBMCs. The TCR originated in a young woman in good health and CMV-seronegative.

The CDR3 here reads CASSVLAGADEQYF. In nucleotide form, the sequence is TGTGCCAGCAGTGTTTTAGCGGGGGCCGACGAGCAGTACTTC. The V gene is TRBV6-1 and the J gene is TRBJ2-7; 9 central nucleotides agree with TRBD2. Reading the germline V gene gives CDR1 MNHNS and CDR2 SASEGT. From the cysteine up to the phenylalanine, the CDR3 has a length of 14 residues. Only CDR3 DNA remains: 42 bases, in frame from the first base. From V the trimming removes 4 bases and from J it removes 5 bases, while the gene matches leave 6 bases of the junction unaccounted for.